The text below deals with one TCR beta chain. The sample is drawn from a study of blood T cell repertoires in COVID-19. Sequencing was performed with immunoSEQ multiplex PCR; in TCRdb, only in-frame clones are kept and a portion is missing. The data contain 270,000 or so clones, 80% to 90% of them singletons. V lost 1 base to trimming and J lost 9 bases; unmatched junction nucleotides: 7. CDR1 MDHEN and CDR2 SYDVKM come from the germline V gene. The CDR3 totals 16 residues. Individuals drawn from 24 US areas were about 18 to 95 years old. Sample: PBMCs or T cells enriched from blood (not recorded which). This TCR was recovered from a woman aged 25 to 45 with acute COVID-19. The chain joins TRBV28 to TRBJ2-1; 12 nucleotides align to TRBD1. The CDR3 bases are TGTGCCAGCAGTTTATCCGCCGGGACAGGGGGCTCTGAGCAGTTCTTC. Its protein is CASSLSAGTGGSEQFF. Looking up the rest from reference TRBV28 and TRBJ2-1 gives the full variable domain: DVKVTQSSRYLVKRTGEKVFLECVQDMDHENMFWYRQDPGLGLRLIYFSYDVKMKEKGDIPEGYSVSREKKERFSLILESASTNQTSMYLCASSLSAGTGGSEQFFGPGTRLTVL.